This T cell receptor (beta chain) was found in a study of cytomegalovirus exposure and HLA in healthy donors. General study points: With later analysis, a missense DCLRE1C variant became linked to TCR beta V- and J-gene trimming. In a later analysis, the majority of CMV-associated beta chains seemingly showed HLA restriction.

Researchers ran the PCR with 60 Vbeta and 13 Jbeta primers. The method was immunoSEQ multiplex PCR; TCRdb's version includes in-frame clones alone and lacks a portion of them. The profile shows approximately 160,000 clones, just over 75% of them singletons. Notes on this clone: Its antigen is still unknown.

Healthy bone marrow donors supplied every sample. Germline CDR1 is SGHDN and CDR2 is FVKESK. The CDR3 is made up of 13 amino acids. Trimming pared 0 bases from V and 8 bases from J, leaving 11 bases between. The chain links TRBV14 to TRBJ2-7; D unclear. Sequenced sample: PBMCs. This sequence originates from a woman younger than 45 in good health and CMV-seropositive. The CDR3 bases are TGTGCCAGCAGCCAAGAGGGCGCATCCCAGCAGTACTTC. Its protein is CASSQEGASQQYF.